Presented here are 16 T cell receptor beta chains from one specimen sequenced in a study of shared clonotypes between healthy human individuals. The table came from immunoSEQ multiplex PCR; TCRdb's copy has only in-frame clones and leaves some out. The profile shows 500,000 to 700,000 clones, approximately 96% of them singletons. The naive CD8 fraction comprised CD45RO-negative cells positively selected for CCR7 and excluded terminally differentiated effector memory CD45RA+ cells. Sequenced material: naive CD8+ T cells sorted from blood. These TCRs come from a woman in her thirties in good health.

The chain recombines TRBV19 with TRBJ2-1; TRBD2 aligns across 8 bases. The CDR3 sequence is 14 residues long. J was trimmed by 5 bases and V by 3 bases; bases with no gene match: 3. Looked up from germline, CDR1 is LNHDA and CDR2 is SQIVND (reference sequence). The DNA of the CDR3 is TGTGCCAGTAGTATGCGGGAGGCCCACAATGAGCAGTTCTTC. This sequence encodes CASSMREAHNEQFF.

This clone has only a few counts. V and J are TRBV27 and TRBJ2-3; 8 bases match TRBD1. The CDR3 has 14 amino acids. V was pared by 5 bases and J by 1 base, with 2 bases of the junction left unmatched. The germline CDR1 and CDR2 sequences are MNHEY and SMNVEV (reference sequence). DNA for the CDR3: TGTGCCAGCAGTCCGGGACAGGGCACAGATACGCAGTATTTT. This encodes CASSPGQGTDTQYF.

The V and J genes are TRBV7-8 and TRBJ2-7, with 11 bases matching TRBD1. The trim removed 4 bases at V and 2 bases at J, leaving 1 base unmatched. The CDR3 has 14 amino acids. CDR1 is SGHVS, CDR2 FQNEAQ, per germline. As DNA, the CDR3 is TGTGCCAGCAGCTCGGGACAGGGGGCCTACGAGCAGTACTTC. Its protein is CASSSGQGAYEQYF.

This clone was observed a single time. The chain recombines TRBV29-1 with TRBJ1-1; no clear D gene. Trimming took 6 bases from V and 3 from J, leaving 11 bases between them. This CDR3 spans 12 amino acids. Germline loops: CDR1 SQVTM, CDR2 ANQGSEA. CDR3 region: CSVTEEYTEAFF. The CDR3 coding sequence is TGCAGCGTCACTGAAGAGTACACTGAAGCTTTCTTT.

Of note for this clone: Other nucleotide sequences in the sample specify the same CDR3. This chain connects TRBV10-3 to TRBJ2-7; 7 bases are a match to TRBD2. V lost 5 bases, J lost 1 base, and 2 bases stayed unmatched. This CDR3 has 13 residues. The germline V gene has CDR1 ENHRY and CDR2 SYGVKD. As DNA, the CDR3 is TGTGCCATCAGTCCTAGCGGATCCTACGAGCAGTACTTC. Its translation is CAISPSGSYEQYF.

The V and J genes are TRBV13 and TRBJ2-7, with 9 bases lining up with TRBD2. With V trimmed by 5 bases and J by 0 bases, 5 bases remained unmatched. Germline V gives CDR1 PRHDT, CDR2 FYEKMQ (reference sequence). The CDR3 is 15 amino acids. The CDR3 protein is CASSPGLASSYEQYF. The CDR3 DNA reads TGTGCCAGCAGCCCCGGACTAGCGTCCTCCTACGAGCAGTACTTC.

The chain carries TRBV29-1 and TRBJ2-7; D is possibly TRBD2 (5 bases). This CDR3 is built from 12 residues. Trimming pared 6 bases from V and 2 bases from J, leaving 11 bases between. Germline values: CDR1 SQVTM, CDR2 ANQGSEA. CDR3 coding DNA: TGCAGCGTCAGGACTGGTCCCTACGAGCAGTACTTC. It is translated as CSVRTGPYEQYF.

The chain uses TRBV7-9 and TRBJ2-2; D is possibly TRBD1 (5 bases). Germline values: CDR1 SEHNR, CDR2 FQNEAQ (reference sequence). The CDR3 runs to 16 residues. The V and J ends lost 2 bases and 4 bases respectively, with 14 bases between them. CDR3 protein: CASSLPMTVATGELFF. DNA for the CDR3: TGTGCCAGCAGCTTACCTATGACAGTGGCCACCGGGGAGCTGTTTTTT.

This chain uses TRBV28 with TRBJ1-3; D not resolved. The CDR3 sequence is 14 residues long. With 10 bases removed from V and 0 bases from J, the gap between germline ends came to 13 bases. The germline V gene has CDR1 MDHEN and CDR2 SYDVKM. The CDR3 loop reads CATSPLSSGNTIYF. The CDR3 DNA follows: TGTGCCACCTCCCCACTTTCCTCTGGAAACACCATATATTTT.

The chain carries TRBV5-6 and TRBJ2-7; possible D gene TRBD1, 5 bases. Germline CDR1 reads SGHDT; CDR2 reads YYEEEE. V lost 0 bases and J lost 0, with 10 bases in between. The CDR3 is 15 residues long. CDR3 amino acids: CASSLVQGFSYEQYF. CDR3 coding DNA: TGTGCCAGCAGCTTGGTTCAGGGTTTCTCCTACGAGCAGTACTTC.

The chain couples TRBV19 to TRBJ2-5; possible D gene TRBD2, 6 bases. The DNA end lines up better with TRBJ2-7; the J call may be wrong. CDR3 length: 14 residues. CDR1 LNHDA and CDR2 SQIVND come from the germline V gene (reference sequence). CDR3 DNA: TGTGCCAGTAGCCCCCAGGGACTTCCCTACGAGCAGTACTTC. Translating gives CASSPQGLPYEQYF.

The chain uses TRBV9 and TRBJ2-2; 7 bases are shared with TRBD1. The V gene's germline CDR1 is SGDLS and CDR2 YYNGEE. The CDR3 has 14 residues. V trimming: 3 bases; J trimming: 6 bases; junction bases outside the gene matches: 5. In DNA form, the CDR3 reads TGTGCCAGCAGCGGACAGGGTGCCCCCGGGGAGCTGTTTTTT. Encoded protein: CASSGQGAPGELFF.

This sequence joins TRBV11-2 and TRBJ2-2, with D perhaps being TRBD1 or TRBD2 (6 bases each). This CDR3 has 18 residues. Germline V gene sequence: CDR1 SGHAT, CDR2 FQNNGV. Trimming left V 5 bases short and J 6 bases short, with 25 bases between. CDR3 residues: CASSEGVLAWQGPGELFF. CDR3 nucleotide sequence: TGTGCCAGCAGCGAGGGGGTGCTAGCGTGGCAGGGACCCGGGGAGCTGTTTTTT.

This chain joins TRBV28 and TRBJ1-2; D perhaps matches TRBD1 (5 bases). The CDR3 extends over 15 amino acids. Looked up from germline, CDR1 is MDHEN and CDR2 is SYDVKM. With 3 bases removed from V and 4 bases from J, the gap between germline ends came to 15 bases. CDR3 sequence: CASSLSRDRFYGYTF. The CDR3 DNA reads TGTGCCAGCAGTTTGAGCAGGGATCGCTTCTATGGCTACACCTTC.

The chain couples TRBV5-5 to TRBJ2-7; D call uncertain. The germline CDR1 and CDR2 sequences are SGHKS and YYEKEE (reference sequence). CDR3 length: 15 amino acids. Trimming cost V 4 bases and J 7 bases, with 21 bases left between them. This CDR3 reads CASSAATGLRREQYF. The CDR3 bases are TGTGCCAGCAGCGCCGCTACTGGGCTCAGACGTGAGCAGTACTTC.

The chain has TRBV28 and TRBJ1-5, with TRBD1 matching 8 bases. The J segment lost 3 bases and the V segment lost 4 bases, leaving 5 bases of the junction unmatched. The CDR3 is 15 amino acids. Germline V gene data show CDR1 as MDHEN and CDR2 as SYDVKM. CDR3 coding DNA: TGTGCCAGCAGTTGGACAGGGTTTAACAATCAGCCCCAGCATTTT. Amino acid sequence: CASSWTGFNNQPQHF.